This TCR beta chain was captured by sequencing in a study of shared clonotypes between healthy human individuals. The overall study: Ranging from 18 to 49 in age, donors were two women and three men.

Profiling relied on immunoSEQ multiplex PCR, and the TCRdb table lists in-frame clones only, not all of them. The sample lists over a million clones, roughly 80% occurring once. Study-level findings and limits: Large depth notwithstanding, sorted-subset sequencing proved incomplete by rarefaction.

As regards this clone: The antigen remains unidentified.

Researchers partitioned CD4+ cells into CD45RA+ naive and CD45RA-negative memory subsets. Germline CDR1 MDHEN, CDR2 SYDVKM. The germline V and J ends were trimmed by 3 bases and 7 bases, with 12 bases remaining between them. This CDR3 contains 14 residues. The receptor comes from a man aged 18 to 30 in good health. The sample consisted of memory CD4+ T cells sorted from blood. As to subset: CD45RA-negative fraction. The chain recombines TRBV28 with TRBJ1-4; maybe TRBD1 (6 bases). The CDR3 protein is CASSFSGGIEKLFF. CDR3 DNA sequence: TGTGCCAGCAGTTTTTCGGGGGGCATTGAAAAACTGTTTTTT.